Described below is a single TCR beta chain sequence and its context. The data stem from a study of technical replicates of blood from a handful of donors. Method: immunoSEQ multiplex PCR; TCRdb's copy keeps in-frame clones and lacks some. In the table there are about 73,000 clones, approximately 93% of which are singletons. Germline loops: CDR1 SNHLY, CDR2 FYNNEI. This CDR3 is built from 12 residues. Trimming left V 6 bases short and J 6 bases short, with 10 bases between. Sequencing used T cells isolated from PBMCs. The chain has TRBV2 and TRBJ2-3; the D is unclear. This clonotype originated in a human donor in good health. CDR3 DNA: TGTGCCAGCAGCCTTGGAGCTGATACGCAGTATTTT. Translation gives CASSLGADTQYF.